This TCR beta chain was profiled in a study of cytomegalovirus exposure and HLA in healthy donors (TCRdb year 2017). As for the study more broadly: According to an earlier analysis of several hundred of the donors, roughly 180 million T cells yielded 95 million to 140 million unique TCR beta sequences and around 280 Gb of sequence data. Roughly 310 gigabases of sequencing data and 80 million or so unique TCR sequences were included in an early release covering 550 to 800 HLA-typed donors. Of the 300 to 500 genotyped donors, roughly 80% were placed in the genetic ancestry cluster associated with self-reported Caucasian donors. The study aimed to test whether cataloging public T cell receptors could reveal signatures of past pathogen exposure. The study profiled the T cell repertoires of 500 to 800 subjects by immunosequencing and related them to cytomegalovirus serostatus. In addition to the first cohort of around 670 subjects, a separate validation cohort of 130 or so different subjects was used. High-throughput TCR immunosequencing, statistical association of individual TCRs with disease status, and machine learning were combined to predict cytomegalovirus infection status. A later analysis re-analyzed previously published TCR beta repertoires from 550 to 700 donors and added high-resolution HLA genotyping to study TCR occurrence patterns. Rather than drawing on any new phenotypic data, the later analysis identified candidate immune exposures from TCR beta sequences and the way those sequences occurred across donors. An earlier analysis of about 600 of the donors used high-throughput TCR beta sequencing to judge whether each TCR beta V gene segment behaved as functional or pseudogenic. Donor age, sex, ethnicity and CMV serostatus were compiled alongside the repertoire data. In a later genetic analysis, genome-wide SNP genotypes for about three fifths of the roughly 670 donors were used, and that subset was treated as a discovery cohort. Every repertoire in the discovery cohort had been generated on one and the same sequencing platform. HLA typing covered class I and class II loci at four-digit resolution. Typing coverage differed by locus: A, B, C, DRB1 and DQB1 were typed in about 629-640 donors, DQA1 in approximately 520, DPA1 in some 600, and DPB1 in just under 490. Because of strong linkage in the cohort, 5 or 6 DR-DQ haplotypes were treated as single units for association and clustering. On average, 235,054 unique TCR beta nucleotide sequences were sequenced per donor among some 420 genotyped donors of the cohort, with roughly 19% of those sequences being non-productive. Results the study describes overall, beyond this receptor: Three of the identified cytomegalovirus-associated TCR beta chains were confirmed in vitro to be specific for cytomegalovirus antigens. In a later analysis, HLA-associated TCR beta chains were found to be more clonally expanded and to have lower generation probabilities than equally common non-associated chains. Around 16 rarely observed V segments, including chromosome 9 orphons, were excluded from the earlier analysis of several hundred of the donors because counts were too low. Some IMGT-functional V segments, including TRBV6-2 and TRBV6-3, could not be distinguished by the 87-base-pair reads and were therefore excluded. Strong co-occurrence of HLA alleles, especially DR and DQ, made assigning TCR associations to individual alleles difficult. In a later analysis, TCR association rates were found to vary across HLA loci, with the most associated TCRs seen for DRB1 alleles and the fewest for HLA-C alleles. Sequencing depth was assumed to be roughly uniform across donors in the presence/absence analyses, though that assumption may not hold. A further reported finding was that TCR beta sequences accurately predicted the HLA-A and HLA-B alleles for most subjects in the first cohort. In the study, 150 to 200 TCR beta chains were listed as associated with cytomegalovirus. In a later analysis, some 17,000 TCR beta sequences were associated with specific HLA alleles at a false discovery rate of 0.05. The classifier was reported to diagnose cytomegalovirus status with high specificity and sensitivity in both the original and validation cohorts. A later genetic analysis reported fewer N-insertions in productive TCRs among donors in an Asian-associated ancestry cluster than the roughly 690-donor mean. In a later analysis, several top co-occurrence clusters were reported to appear linked to parvovirus B19, influenza, CMV and Epstein-Barr virus. While some public TCRs were present in many individuals, most TCR sequences turned up only very rarely across donors. An association between a missense DCLRE1C variant and V-gene and J-gene trimming of TCR beta chains was found in a later genetic analysis and replicated in an independent cohort. HLA typing was unavailable for some donors at each locus, so association tests used only the typed subset. A cluster of highly shared sequence variants was judged likely to be a technical artifact of the sequencing pipeline. Correlated functional status among segregating V segments might be attributable to linkage disequilibrium, but an unknown experimental factor could not be ruled out. Immune exposure information for the cohort was limited to CMV serostatus. In an earlier analysis of 500 to 650 of the donors, most TCR beta V segments appeared in productive rearrangements about 90% or about 30% of the time, broadly matching IMGT annotations. This cohort had only TCR beta chains sequenced, and the lack of alpha or paired-chain data limited which features could be detected. The authors suggested that the approach could potentially be generalized to other disease states and immunological phenotypes. A later analysis found that most CMV-associated TCR beta chains appeared HLA-restricted, with HLA associations seemingly driven largely by CMV exposure.

The cohort consisted of 650 to 700 healthy bone marrow donors. At the time of sampling, every cohort member was nominally healthy, though immune exposures that went unrecorded were likely present. The donor was CMV seronegative and belonged to the group of 352 seronegative cohort members. Each donor provided a peripheral blood sample, and peripheral blood mononuclear cells were used for TCR beta sequencing. Genomic DNA extraction from the blood cell samples was performed with the Qiagen DNeasy Blood Extraction Kit. Receptor libraries were prepared by the immunoSEQ multiplex PCR assay. For the multiplex PCR, a mixture combining 60 forward primers for TCR Vbeta segments and 13 reverse primers for TCR Jbeta segments was used. Amplification of the CDR3 region of rearranged TCR beta genes was performed with a multiplex PCR assay on genomic DNA. Amplified TCR beta libraries were sequenced as 87-base-pair reads on the Illumina HiSeq System. The authors' pipeline ran thus. A later analysis counted approximately 74 million unique TCR beta chains across the 666 repertoires, and 10 million to 12 million of these chains were shared by at least two donors. Raw reads were error-corrected and collapsed into unique sequences with a nearest-neighbor algorithm that merged closely related sequences to remove PCR and sequencing errors. CDR3 sequences were aligned to IMGT reference sequences to assign V, D and J gene segments. Each retained sequence needed at least a six-nucleotide match to both a V gene segment and a J gene segment. Rearrangements were called productive when the CDR3 lacked stop codons and stayed in frame with V and J; all others were non-productive. Following IMGT convention, CDR3 was defined as the stretch from the second conserved V-encoded cysteine to the conserved J-encoded phenylalanine. Sequences without an unambiguous match to a single V gene segment were excluded from the earlier analysis of several hundred of the donors. In an earlier analysis of about 590 of the donors, a V segment was called functional when productive rearrangements were above 56.7%, and segregating when the standard deviation between donors exceeded 5%. A statistical classification framework was built to diagnose cytomegalovirus status from the catalog of TCR beta chain sequences. In a later analysis, TCR nucleotide sequences were compared against IMGT/GENE-DB human TR gene sequences so that V and J genes could be assigned. The TCRdist pipeline was used in a later analysis to assign CDR3 sequences and most-parsimonious VDJ recombination scenarios. In a later analysis, each TCR beta chain was defined by its CDR3 amino acid sequence together with its V-gene family, and reads lacking a unique V-gene family were excluded. To address suspected cross-contamination and a sequencing artifact, a later analysis removed roughly 640 highly shared, low-generation-probability nucleotide sequences. In a later analysis, a clonal expansion index for each public chain was calculated from normalized within-repertoire ranks of inferred template counts. A later analysis computed generation probabilities with a VDJ recombination model fitted to out-of-frame rearrangements, and checked the results against IGoR. Hypergeometric tests were used in a later analysis to score TCR-TCR, TCR-HLA and TCR-CMV co-occurrence, with a repertoire-size bias correction applied to the TCR pairs. A later analysis estimated false discovery rates by permuting HLA or CMV assignments 20 times. In a later analysis, co-occurring TCRs were grouped with DBSCAN, and TCRdist sequence similarity was added when clustering was performed within HLA-allele-positive subsets. For co-occurrence clustering, repertoires with fewer than 30,000 or more than 120,000 public chains were excluded, along with four or five repertoires with anomalous nucleotide sharing. As stored in TCRdb, this immuneACCESS dataset retains in-frame rearrangements with V and J assigned. A fraction of the clones does not appear; measured against another copy, unresolved V genes explain less than half of the discrepancy, and the remainder lacks a known reason. V, J and clone size reflect that table, while D and trimming were determined from the DNA. In all, the sample holds about 190,000 clones, and approximately 86% of those were seen once. The ten largest clonotypes hold around 1% of the sample.

Via the germline V gene, CDR1 is MDHEN and CDR2 SYDVKM. Reading from cysteine to phenylalanine, the CDR3 counts 14 amino acids. Just the 42-base CDR3 DNA is kept, in frame starting at base 1. Trimming takes 5 bases off V and 2 bases off J; junction bases not matched to a gene: 4. This clone was found a few times. Its antigen target is currently unknown. Base qualities are not recorded, but no much larger clone differs from it by a single base. The sample was PBMCs. The receptor comes from a boy aged 2 to 9 in good health and CMV-seronegative. This receptor chain uses TRBV28 and TRBJ2-7; 9 of the junction bases match TRBD1. The DNA sequence is TGTGCCAGCAGTGCGGGACAGGGTCCCTACGAGCAGTACTTC. It translates as CASSAGQGPYEQYF.